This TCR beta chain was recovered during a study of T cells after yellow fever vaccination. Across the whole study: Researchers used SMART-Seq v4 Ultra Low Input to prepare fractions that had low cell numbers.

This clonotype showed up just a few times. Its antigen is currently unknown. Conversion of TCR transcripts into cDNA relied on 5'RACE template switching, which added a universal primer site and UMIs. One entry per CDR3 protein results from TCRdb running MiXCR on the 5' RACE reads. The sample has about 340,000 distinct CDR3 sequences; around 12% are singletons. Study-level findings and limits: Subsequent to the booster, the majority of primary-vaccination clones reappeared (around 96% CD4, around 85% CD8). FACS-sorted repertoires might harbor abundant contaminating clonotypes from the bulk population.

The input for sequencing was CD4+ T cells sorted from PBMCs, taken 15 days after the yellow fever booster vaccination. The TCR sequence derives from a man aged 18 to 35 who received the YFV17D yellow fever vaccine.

CDR3 DNA sequence: TGTGCCAGCAGTGCCCACAGGCCCCGCGGCTCACCCCTCCACTTT. Its protein is CASSAHRPRGSPLHF. The genes are TRBV12-3 or TRBV12-4 and TRBJ1-6; D might be TRBD1 (5 bases). This CDR3 comprises 15 residues. Trimming stripped 5 bases from V and 10 bases from J, with 18 bases between.